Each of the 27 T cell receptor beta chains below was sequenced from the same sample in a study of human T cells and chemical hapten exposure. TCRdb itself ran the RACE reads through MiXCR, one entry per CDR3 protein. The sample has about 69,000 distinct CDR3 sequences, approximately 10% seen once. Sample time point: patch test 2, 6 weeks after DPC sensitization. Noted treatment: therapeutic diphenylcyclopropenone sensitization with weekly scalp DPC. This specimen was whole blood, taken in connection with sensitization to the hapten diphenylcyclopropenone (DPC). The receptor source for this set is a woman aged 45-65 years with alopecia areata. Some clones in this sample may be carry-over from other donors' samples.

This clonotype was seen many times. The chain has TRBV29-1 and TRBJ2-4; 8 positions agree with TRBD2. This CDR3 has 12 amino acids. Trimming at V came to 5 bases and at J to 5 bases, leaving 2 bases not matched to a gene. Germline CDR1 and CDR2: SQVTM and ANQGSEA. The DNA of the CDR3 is TGCAGCGTTTTACTAGCGGAAAACATTCAGTACTTC. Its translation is CSVLLAENIQYF.

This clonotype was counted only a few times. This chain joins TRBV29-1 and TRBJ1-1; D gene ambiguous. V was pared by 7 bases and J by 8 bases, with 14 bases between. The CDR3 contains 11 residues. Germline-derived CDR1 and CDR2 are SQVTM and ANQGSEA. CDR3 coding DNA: TGCAGCGCTGGTCTGACCCAGGAAGCTTTCTTT. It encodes CSAGLTQEAFF.

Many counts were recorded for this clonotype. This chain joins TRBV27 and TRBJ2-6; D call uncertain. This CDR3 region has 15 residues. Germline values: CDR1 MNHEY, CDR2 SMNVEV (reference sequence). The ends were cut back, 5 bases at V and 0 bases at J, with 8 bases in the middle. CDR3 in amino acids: CASSPWFSGANVLTF. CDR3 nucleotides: TGTGCCAGCAGTCCCTGGTTCTCTGGGGCCAACGTCCTGACTTTC.

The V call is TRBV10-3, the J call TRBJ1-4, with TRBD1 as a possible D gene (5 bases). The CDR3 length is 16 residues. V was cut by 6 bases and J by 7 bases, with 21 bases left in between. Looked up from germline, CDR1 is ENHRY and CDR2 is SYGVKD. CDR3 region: CAISADHGFGGEKLFF. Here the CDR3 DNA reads TGTGCCATCAGCGCTGACCACGGCTTCGGGGGTGAAAAACTGTTTTTT.

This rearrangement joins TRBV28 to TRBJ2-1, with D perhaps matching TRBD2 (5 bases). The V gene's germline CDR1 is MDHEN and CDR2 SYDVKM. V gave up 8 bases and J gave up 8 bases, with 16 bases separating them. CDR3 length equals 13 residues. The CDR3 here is CASAQPGYYEQFF. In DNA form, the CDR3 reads TGTGCCAGCGCCCAACCGGGATATTATGAGCAGTTCTTC.

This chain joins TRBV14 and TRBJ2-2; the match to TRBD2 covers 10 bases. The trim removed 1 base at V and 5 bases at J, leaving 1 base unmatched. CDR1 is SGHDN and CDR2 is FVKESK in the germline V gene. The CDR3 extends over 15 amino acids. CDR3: CASSQVTSGTGELFF. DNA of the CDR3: TGTGCCAGCAGCCAAGTGACTAGCGGGACCGGGGAGCTGTTTTTT.

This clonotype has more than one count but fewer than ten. The CDR3 protein is CASTPGQGIWNEQFF. The CDR3 DNA sequence: TGTGCCAGCACCCCCGGACAGGGAATTTGGAATGAGCAGTTCTTC. V gene TRBV2 combines with J gene TRBJ2-1; 8 positions match TRBD1. Germline CDR1 reads SNHLY; CDR2 reads FYNNEI. With 7 bases clipped from V and 7 bases from J, the junction kept 12 bases outside the gene matches. This CDR3 spans 15 amino acids. The complete variable domain, with remaining parts taken from reference TRBV2 and TRBJ2-1, reads EPEVTQTPSHQVTQMGQEVILRCVPISNHLYFYWYRQILGQKVEFLVSFYNNEISEKSEIFDDQFSVERPDGSNFTLKIRSTKLEDSAMYFCASTPGQGIWNEQFFGPGTRLTVL.

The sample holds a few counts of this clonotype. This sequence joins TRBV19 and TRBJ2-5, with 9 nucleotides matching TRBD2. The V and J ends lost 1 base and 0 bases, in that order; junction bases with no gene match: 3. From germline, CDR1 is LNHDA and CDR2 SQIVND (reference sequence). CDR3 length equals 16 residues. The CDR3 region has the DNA TGTGCCAGTAGTATAGCCGCTAGCGGGAACCAAGAGACCCAGTACTTC. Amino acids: CASSIAASGNQETQYF.

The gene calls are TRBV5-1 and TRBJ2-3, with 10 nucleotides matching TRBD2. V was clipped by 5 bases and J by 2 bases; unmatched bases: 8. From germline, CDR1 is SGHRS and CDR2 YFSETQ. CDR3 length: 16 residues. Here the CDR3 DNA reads TGCGCCAGCAGGCGGACTAGCGGCGAAGCCACAGATACGCAGTATTTT. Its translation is CASRRTSGEATDTQYF.

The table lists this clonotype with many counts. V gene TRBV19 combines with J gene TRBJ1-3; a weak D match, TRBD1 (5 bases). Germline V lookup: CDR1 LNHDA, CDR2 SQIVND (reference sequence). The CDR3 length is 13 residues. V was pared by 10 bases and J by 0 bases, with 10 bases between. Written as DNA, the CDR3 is TGTGCCACCGCAGGGAGCTCTGGAAACACCATATATTTT. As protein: CATAGSSGNTIYF.

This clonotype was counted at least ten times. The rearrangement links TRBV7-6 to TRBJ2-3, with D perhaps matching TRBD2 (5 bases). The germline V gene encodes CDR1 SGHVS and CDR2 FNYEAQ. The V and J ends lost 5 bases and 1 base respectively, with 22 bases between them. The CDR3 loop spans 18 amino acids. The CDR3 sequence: CASSESPGMGMGTDTQYF. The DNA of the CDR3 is TGTGCCAGCAGCGAATCCCCCGGGATGGGGATGGGCACAGATACGCAGTATTTT.

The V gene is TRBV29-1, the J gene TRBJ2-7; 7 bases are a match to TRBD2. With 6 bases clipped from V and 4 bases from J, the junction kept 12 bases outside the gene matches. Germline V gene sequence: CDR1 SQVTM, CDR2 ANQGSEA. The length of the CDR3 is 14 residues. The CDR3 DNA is TGCAGCGTCACCACGGGAGGTGACAGATACGAGCAGTACTTC. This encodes CSVTTGGDRYEQYF.

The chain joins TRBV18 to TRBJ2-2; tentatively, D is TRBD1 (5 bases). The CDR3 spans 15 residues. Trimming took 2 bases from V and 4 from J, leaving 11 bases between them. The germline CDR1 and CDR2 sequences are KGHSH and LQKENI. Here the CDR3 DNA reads TGTGCCAGCTCACCATCTAGGGGTGGCACCGGGGAGCTGTTTTTT. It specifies CASSPSRGGTGELFF. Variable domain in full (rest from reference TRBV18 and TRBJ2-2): NAGVMQNPRHLVRRRGQEARLRCSPMKGHSHVYWYRQLPEEGLKFMVYLQKENIIDESGMPKERFSAEFPKEGPSILRIQQVVRGDSAAYFCASSPSRGGTGELFFGEGSRLTVL.

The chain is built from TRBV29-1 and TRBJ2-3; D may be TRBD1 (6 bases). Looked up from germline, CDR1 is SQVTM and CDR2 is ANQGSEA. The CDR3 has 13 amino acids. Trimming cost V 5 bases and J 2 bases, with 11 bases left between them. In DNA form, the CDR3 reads TGCAGCGTTATTGGACAGTACACAGATACGCAGTATTTT. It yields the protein CSVIGQYTDTQYF.

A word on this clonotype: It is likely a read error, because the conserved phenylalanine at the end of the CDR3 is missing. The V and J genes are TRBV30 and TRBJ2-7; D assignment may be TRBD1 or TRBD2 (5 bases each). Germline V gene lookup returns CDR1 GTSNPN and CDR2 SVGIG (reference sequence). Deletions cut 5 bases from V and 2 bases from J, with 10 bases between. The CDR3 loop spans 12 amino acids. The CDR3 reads CAWGTGPYEQYL. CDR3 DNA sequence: TGTGCCTGGGGGACGGGTCCCTACGAGCAGTACCTC.

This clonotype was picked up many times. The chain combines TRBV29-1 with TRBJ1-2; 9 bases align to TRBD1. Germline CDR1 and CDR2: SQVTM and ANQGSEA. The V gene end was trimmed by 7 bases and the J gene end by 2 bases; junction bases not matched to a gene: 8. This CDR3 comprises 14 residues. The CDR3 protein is CSGTGGDLNYGYTF. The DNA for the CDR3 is TGCAGCGGTACAGGGGGCGATTTGAACTATGGCTACACCTTC.

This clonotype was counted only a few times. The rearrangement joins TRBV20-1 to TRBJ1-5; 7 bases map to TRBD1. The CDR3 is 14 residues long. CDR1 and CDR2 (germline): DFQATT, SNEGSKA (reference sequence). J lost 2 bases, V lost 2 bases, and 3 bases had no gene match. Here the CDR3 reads CSARIGTGNQPQHF. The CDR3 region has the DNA TGCAGTGCTAGAATTGGGACAGGCAATCAGCCCCAGCATTTT.

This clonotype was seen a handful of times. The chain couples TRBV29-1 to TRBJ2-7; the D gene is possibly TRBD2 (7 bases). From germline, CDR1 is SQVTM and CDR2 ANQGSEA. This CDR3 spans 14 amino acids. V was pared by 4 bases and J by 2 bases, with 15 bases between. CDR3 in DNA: TGCAGCGTTGTGGGGGGGGCCAGAGCCTACGAGCAGTACTTC. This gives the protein CSVVGGARAYEQYF.

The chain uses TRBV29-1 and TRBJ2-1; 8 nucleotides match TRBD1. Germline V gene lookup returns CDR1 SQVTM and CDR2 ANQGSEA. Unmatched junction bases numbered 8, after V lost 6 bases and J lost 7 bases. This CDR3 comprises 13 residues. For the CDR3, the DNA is TGCAGCGTAACTACAGGGGGTATGAATGAGCAGTTCTTC. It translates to CSVTTGGMNEQFF.

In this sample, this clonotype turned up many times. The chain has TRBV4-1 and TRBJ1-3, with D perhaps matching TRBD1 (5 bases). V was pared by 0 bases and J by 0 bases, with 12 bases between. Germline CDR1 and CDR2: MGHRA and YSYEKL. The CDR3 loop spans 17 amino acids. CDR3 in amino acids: CASSQEYGGGSGNTIYF. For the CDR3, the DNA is TGCGCCAGCAGCCAAGAATACGGGGGGGGCTCTGGAAACACCATATATTTT.

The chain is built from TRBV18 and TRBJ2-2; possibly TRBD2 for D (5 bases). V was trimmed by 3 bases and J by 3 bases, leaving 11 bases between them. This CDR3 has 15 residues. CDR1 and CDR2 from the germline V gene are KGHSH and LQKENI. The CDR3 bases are TGTGCCAGCTCACCCCAGCACGGGGACACCGGGGAGCTGTTTTTT. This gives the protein CASSPQHGDTGELFF.

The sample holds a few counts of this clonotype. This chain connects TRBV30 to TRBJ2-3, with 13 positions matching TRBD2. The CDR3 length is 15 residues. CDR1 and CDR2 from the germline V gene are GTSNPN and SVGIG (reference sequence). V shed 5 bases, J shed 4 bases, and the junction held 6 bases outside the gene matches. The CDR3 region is CAWSGLAGRADTQYF. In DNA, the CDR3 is TGTGCCTGGTCGGGACTAGCGGGACGCGCAGATACGCAGTATTTT.

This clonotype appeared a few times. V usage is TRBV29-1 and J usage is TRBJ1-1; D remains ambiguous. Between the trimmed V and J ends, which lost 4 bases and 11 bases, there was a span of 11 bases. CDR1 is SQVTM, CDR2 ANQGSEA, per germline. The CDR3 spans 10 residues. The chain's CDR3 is CSVVRPRAFF. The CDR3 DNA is TGCAGCGTTGTTCGGCCGAGGGCTTTCTTT.

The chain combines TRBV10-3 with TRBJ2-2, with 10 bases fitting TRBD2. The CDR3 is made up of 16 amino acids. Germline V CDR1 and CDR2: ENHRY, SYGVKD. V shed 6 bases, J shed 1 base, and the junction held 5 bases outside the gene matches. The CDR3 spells CAISRGLAENTGELFF. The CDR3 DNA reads TGTGCCATCAGCCGCGGACTAGCGGAGAACACCGGGGAGCTGTTTTTT.

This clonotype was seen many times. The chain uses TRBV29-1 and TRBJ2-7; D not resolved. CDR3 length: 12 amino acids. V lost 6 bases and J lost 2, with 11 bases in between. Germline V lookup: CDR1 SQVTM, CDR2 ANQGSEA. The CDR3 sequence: CSVADGAYEQYF. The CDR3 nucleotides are TGCAGCGTCGCCGACGGAGCCTACGAGCAGTACTTC.

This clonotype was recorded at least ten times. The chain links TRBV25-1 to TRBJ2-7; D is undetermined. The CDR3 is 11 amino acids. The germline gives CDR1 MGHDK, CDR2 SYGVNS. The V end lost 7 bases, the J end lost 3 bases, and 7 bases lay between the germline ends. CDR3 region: CASNSLYEQYF. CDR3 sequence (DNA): TGTGCCAGCAACTCTCTCTACGAGCAGTACTTC.

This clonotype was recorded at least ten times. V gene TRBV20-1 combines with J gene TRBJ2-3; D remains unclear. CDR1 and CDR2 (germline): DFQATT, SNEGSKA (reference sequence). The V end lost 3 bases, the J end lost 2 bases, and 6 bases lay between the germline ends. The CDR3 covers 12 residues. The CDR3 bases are TGCAGTGCTAGCGGTTACACAGATACGCAGTATTTT. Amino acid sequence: CSASGYTDTQYF.